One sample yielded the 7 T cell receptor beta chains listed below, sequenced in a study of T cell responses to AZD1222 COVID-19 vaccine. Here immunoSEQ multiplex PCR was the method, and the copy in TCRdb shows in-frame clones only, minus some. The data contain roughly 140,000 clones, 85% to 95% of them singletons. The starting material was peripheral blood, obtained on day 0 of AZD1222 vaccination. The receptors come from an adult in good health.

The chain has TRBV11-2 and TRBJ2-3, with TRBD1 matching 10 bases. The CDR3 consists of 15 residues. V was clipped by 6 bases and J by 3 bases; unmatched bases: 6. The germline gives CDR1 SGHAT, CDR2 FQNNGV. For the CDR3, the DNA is TGTGCCAGCAGTCCCGGGACAGGGGCGACAGATACGCAGTATTTT. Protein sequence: CASSPGTGATDTQYF.

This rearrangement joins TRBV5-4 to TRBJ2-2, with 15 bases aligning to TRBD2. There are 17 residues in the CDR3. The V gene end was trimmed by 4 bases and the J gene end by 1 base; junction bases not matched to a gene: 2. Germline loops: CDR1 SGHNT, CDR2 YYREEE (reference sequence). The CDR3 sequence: CASSRGLAGGNTGELFF. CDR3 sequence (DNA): TGTGCCAGCAGCCGGGGACTAGCGGGGGGGAACACCGGGGAGCTGTTTTTT.

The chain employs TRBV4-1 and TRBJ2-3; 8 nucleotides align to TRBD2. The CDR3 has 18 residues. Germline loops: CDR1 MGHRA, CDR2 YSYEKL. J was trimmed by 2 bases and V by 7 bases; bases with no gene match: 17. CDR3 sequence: CASKSGSLRGLATDTQYF. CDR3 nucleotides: TGCGCCAGCAAGAGCGGGAGCCTTCGAGGTTTGGCCACAGATACGCAGTATTTT.

The CDR3 spells CASRKAIDTIYF. As DNA, the CDR3 is TGTGCCAGCAGAAAGGCAATAGACACCATATATTTT. The chain couples TRBV12-3 or TRBV12-4 to TRBJ1-3; D ambiguous. The V gene lost 6 bases and the J gene lost 8 bases, with 11 bases spanning the gap. This CDR3 spans 12 amino acids.

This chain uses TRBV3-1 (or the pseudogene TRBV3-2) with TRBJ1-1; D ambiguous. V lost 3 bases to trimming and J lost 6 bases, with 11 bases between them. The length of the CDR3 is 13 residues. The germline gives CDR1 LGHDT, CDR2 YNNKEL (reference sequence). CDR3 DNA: TGTGCCAGCAGCCATCCAACCCCACCTGAAGCTTTCTTT. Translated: CASSHPTPPEAFF.

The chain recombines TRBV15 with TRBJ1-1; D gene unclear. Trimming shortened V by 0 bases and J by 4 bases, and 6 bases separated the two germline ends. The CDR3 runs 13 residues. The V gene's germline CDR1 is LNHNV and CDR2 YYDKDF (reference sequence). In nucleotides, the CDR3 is TGTGCCACCAGCAGAGATCTTGTCACTGAAGCTTTCTTT. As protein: CATSRDLVTEAFF.

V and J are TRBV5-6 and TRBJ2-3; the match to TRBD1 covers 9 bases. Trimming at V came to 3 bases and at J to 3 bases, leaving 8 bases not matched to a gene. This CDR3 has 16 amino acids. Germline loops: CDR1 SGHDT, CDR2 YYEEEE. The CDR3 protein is CASSSRQGVRTDTQYF. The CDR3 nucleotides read TGTGCCAGCAGCTCTCGACAGGGGGTGCGAACAGATACGCAGTATTTT.